This T cell receptor (beta chain) was sequenced for a study of cytomegalovirus exposure and HLA in healthy donors. Study-wide context: The approximately 670 first-cohort repertoires and the roughly 120 validation repertoires shared the same platform, a later analysis reported.

Clones were sequenced by immunoSEQ multiplex PCR, and TCRdb holds only the in-frame ones, with some missing. The sample holds about 150,000 clones; approximately 86% are singletons and the top ten take approximately 20%. This clone was detected a few times. With 3 bases removed from V and 1 base from J, the gap between germline ends came to 8 bases. CDR1 SGDLS and CDR2 YYNGEE come from the germline V gene. CDR3 length: 14 residues. The sample was PBMCs. The chain couples TRBV9 to TRBJ1-5; maybe TRBD1 (6 bases). The sequence was obtained from a man aged 18-30 years in good health and CMV-seropositive. The chain's CDR3 is CASSEGDSNQPQHF. In DNA form, the CDR3 reads TGTGCCAGCAGCGAGGGGGACAGCAATCAGCCCCAGCATTTT.